This paragraph reports one T cell receptor (beta chain). No antigen is known for it. The CDR3 extends over 15 amino acids. Germline V gives CDR1 SGHDT, CDR2 YYEEEE. V lost 4 bases, J lost 0 bases, and 13 bases lay in between. This sample was taken from a study of post-analysis software for immune sequencing data. Study-wide results and limits: There were four or five TRBV segments more frequent in patients than controls, and TRBV5-6, TRBV5-1 and TRBV20-1 were among them.

Each TCR beta cDNA library carried unique molecular identifiers. TCRdb re-derived calls from the PCR reads in MiXCR, one entry per CDR3 protein. The data show some 450,000 distinct CDR3 sequences, with roughly 46% seen just once and about an eighth held by the top ten. The material sequenced was blood. This chain joins TRBV5-6 and TRBJ1-1, with D possibly TRBD1 on 6 matching bases. This receptor was identified in a girl under 18 with multiple sclerosis. The DNA for the CDR3 is TGTGCCAGCAGCGCGTTGGACAGCTTGAACACTGAAGCTTTCTTT. This sequence encodes CASSALDSLNTEAFF.